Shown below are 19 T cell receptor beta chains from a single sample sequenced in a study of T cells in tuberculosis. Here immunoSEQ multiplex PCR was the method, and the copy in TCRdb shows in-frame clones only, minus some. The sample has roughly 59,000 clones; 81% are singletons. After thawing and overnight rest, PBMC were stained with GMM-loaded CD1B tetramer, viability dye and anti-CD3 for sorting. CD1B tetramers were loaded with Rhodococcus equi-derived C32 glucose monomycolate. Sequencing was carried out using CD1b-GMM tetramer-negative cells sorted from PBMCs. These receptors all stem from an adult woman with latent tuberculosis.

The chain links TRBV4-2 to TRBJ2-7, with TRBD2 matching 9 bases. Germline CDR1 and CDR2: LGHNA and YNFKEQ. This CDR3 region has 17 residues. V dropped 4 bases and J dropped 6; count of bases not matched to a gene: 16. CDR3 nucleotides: TGTGCCAGCAGCCGAAACAGAGCGGGAGGCCAAACCTCCGAGCAGTACTTC. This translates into CASSRNRAGGQTSEQYF.

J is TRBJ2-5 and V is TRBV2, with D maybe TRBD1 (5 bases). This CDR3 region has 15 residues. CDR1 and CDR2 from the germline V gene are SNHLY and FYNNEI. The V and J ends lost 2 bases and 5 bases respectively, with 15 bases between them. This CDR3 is CASSESLTGRETQYF. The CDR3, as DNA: TGTGCCAGCAGTGAATCGTTAACAGGACGGGAGACCCAGTACTTC.

The CDR3, as DNA: TGTGCCAGCAGCCCCTCCGGGGGAAAGGGTGGGGCCAACGTCCTGACTTTC. This sequence encodes CASSPSGGKGGANVLTF. V gene TRBV7-9 combines with J gene TRBJ2-6; tentative D call: TRBD2 (6 bases). The germline V gene encodes CDR1 SEHNR and CDR2 FQNEAQ (reference sequence). The length of the CDR3 is 17 residues. The V end lost 5 bases, the J end lost 3 bases, and 17 bases lay between the germline ends.

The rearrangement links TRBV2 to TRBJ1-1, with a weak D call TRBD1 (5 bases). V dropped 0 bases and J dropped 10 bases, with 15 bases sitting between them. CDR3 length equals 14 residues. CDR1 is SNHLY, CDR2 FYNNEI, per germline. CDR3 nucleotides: TGTGCCAGCAGTGAAGCGAGAACTGGGGGGGGAGCTTTCTTT. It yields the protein CASSEARTGGGAFF.

The CDR3, as DNA: TGTGCCAGCAGCGTAGGGGCAGGGGATGAAAAACTGTTTTTT. Its protein is CASSVGAGDEKLFF. The V gene is TRBV9, the J gene TRBJ1-4, with a tentative D call TRBD1 (6 bases). The CDR3 length is 14 residues. Trimming left V 0 bases short and J 6 bases short, with 9 bases between. CDR1 SGDLS and CDR2 YYNGEE come from the germline V gene.

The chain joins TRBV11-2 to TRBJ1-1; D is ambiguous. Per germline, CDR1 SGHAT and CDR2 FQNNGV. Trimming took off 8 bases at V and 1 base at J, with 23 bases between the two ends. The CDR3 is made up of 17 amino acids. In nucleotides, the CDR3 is TGTGCCAGCGCGTCTCCTCGGGTCCGCCGAGGGAACACTGAAGCTTTCTTT. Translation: CASASPRVRRGNTEAFF.

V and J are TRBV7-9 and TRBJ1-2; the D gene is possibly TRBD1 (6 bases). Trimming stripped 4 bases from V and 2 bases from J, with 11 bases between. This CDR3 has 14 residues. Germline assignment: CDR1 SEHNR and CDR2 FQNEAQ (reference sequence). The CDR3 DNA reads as TGTGCCAGCAGCTCTACAGGGAGCAACTATGGCTACACCTTC. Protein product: CASSSTGSNYGYTF.

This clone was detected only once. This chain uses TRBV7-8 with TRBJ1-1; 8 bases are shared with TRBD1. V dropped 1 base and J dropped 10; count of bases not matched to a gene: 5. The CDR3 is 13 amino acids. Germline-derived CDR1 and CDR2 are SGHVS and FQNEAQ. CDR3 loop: CASSLGTGRGAFF. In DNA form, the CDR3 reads TGTGCCAGCAGCTTAGGGACAGGGCGAGGAGCTTTCTTT.

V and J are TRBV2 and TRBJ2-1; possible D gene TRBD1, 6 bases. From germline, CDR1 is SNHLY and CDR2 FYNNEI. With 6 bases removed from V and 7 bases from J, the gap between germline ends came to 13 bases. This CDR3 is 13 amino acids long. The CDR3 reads CASRVWGPNEQFF. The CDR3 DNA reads TGTGCCAGCAGAGTATGGGGGCCGAATGAGCAGTTCTTC.

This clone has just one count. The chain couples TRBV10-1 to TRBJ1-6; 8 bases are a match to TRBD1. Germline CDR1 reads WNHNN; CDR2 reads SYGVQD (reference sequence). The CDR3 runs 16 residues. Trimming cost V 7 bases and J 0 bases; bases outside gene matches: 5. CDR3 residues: CASKQGGRSYNSPLHF. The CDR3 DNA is TGCGCCAGCAAACAGGGGGGTCGCTCCTATAATTCACCCCTCCACTTT.

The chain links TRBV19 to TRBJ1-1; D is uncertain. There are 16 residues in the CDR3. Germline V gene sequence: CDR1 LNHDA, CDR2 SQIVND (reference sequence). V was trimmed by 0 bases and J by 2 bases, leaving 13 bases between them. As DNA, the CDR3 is TGTGCCAGTAGTATAGACGGTACATGGAGTAACACTGAAGCTTTCTTT. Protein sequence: CASSIDGTWSNTEAFF.

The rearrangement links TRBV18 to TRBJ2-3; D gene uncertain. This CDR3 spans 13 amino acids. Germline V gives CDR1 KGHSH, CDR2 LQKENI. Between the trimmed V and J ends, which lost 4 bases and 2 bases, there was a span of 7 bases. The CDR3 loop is CASSRRSTDTQYF. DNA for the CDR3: TGTGCCAGCTCACGCAGGTCCACAGATACGCAGTATTTT.

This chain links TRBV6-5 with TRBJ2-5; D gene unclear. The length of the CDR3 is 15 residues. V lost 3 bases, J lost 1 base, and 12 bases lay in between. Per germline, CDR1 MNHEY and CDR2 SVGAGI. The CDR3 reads CASSYVHGGQETQYF. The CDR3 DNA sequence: TGTGCCAGCAGTTATGTCCACGGCGGCCAAGAGACCCAGTACTTC.

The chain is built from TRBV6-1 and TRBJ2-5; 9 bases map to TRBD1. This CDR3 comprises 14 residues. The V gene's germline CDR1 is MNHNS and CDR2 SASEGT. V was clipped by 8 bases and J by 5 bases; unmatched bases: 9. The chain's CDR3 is CASFLTGTGETQYF. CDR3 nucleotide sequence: TGTGCCAGCTTCCTCACCGGGACAGGGGAGACCCAGTACTTC.

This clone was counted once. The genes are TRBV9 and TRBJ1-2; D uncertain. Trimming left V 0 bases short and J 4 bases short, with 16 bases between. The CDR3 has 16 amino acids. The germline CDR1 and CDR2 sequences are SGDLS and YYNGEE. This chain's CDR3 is CASSVGGSDASYGYTF. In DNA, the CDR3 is TGTGCCAGCAGCGTAGGAGGTTCCGACGCCAGCTATGGCTACACCTTC.

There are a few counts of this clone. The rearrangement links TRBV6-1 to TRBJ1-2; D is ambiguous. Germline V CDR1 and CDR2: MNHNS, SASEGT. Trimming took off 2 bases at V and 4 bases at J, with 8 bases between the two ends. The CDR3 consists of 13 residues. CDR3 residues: CASSELGLYGYTF. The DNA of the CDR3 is TGTGCCAGCAGTGAACTAGGCCTCTATGGCTACACCTTC.

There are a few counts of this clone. CDR3: CATSLAGGTDTQYF. For the CDR3, the DNA is TGTGCCACCTCACTAGCGGGGGGCACAGATACGCAGTATTTT. The rearrangement links TRBV7-9 to TRBJ2-3, with 11 bases fitting TRBD2. The CDR3 is 14 amino acids. CDR1 and CDR2 from the germline V gene are SEHNR and FQNEAQ (reference sequence). V dropped 10 bases and J dropped 1; count of bases not matched to a gene: 4.

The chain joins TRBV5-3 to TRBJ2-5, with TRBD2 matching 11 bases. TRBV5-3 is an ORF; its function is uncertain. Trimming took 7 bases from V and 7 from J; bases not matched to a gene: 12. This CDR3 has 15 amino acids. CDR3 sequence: CARSTSGALTGTQYF. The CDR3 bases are TGTGCCAGATCGACTAGCGGGGCCCTCACGGGGACCCAGTACTTC.

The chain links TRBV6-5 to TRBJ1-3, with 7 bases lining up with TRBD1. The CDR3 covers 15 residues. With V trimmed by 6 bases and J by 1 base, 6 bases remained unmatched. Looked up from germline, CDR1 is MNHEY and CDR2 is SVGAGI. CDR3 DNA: TGTGCCAGCAGCTCACACAGGGGATCTGGAAACACCATATATTTT. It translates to CASSSHRGSGNTIYF.